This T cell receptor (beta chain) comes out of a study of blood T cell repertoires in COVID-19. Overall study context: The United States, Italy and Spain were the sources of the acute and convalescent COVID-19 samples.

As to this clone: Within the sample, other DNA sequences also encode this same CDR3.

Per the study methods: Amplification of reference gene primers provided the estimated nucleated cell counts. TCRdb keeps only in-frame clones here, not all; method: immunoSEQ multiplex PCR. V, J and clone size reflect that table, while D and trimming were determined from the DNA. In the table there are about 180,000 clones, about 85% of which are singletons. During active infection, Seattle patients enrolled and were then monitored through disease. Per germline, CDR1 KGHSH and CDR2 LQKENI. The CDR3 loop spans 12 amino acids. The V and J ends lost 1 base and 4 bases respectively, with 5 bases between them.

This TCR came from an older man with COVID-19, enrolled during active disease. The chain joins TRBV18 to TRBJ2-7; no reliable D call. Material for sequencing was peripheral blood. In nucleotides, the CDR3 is TGTGCCAGCTCACCACAAGCGTACGAGCAGTACTTC. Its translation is CASSPQAYEQYF.